This TCR beta chain was documented in a study of T cell changes during pregnancy in multiple sclerosis. This CDR3 has 13 amino acids. Germline CDR1 reads MNHNY; CDR2 reads SVGAGI (reference sequence). Germline trimming cut 7 bases from V and 9 bases from J; bases unmatched to any gene: 8. This clone was picked up one time. Sequencing was performed with immunoSEQ multiplex PCR; in TCRdb, only in-frame clones are kept and a portion is missing. In the table there are about 8,500 clones, nearly 90% of which are singletons. The sample here was CD8+ T cells from peripheral blood mononuclear cells, taken in the first trimester of pregnancy. This sequence originates from a female donor in good health, enrolled as a control in a pregnancy study. The V call is TRBV6-6, the J call TRBJ2-1; the match to TRBD2 covers 8 bases. The chain's CDR3 is CASTTAGVGEQFF. Written as DNA, the CDR3 is TGTGCCAGCACTACAGCGGGAGTAGGTGAGCAGTTCTTC.